This TCR beta chain was found in a study of cytomegalovirus exposure and HLA in healthy donors. The study's findings and limits: Presence/absence analyses assumed roughly uniform sequencing depth across donors. Reportedly, HLA-A and HLA-B alleles of most subjects were accurately predicted from TCR beta.

PCR was performed using 60 Vbeta and 13 Jbeta primers. The table came from immunoSEQ multiplex PCR; TCRdb's copy has only in-frame clones and leaves some out. This sample has about 98,000 clones, with roughly 80% found just once. Germline V CDR1 and CDR2: SGHDT, YYEEEE. V was cut by 6 bases and J by 0 bases, with 13 bases left in between. The CDR3 consists of 15 residues. This clone was recorded a few times. Antigen specificity is unknown. The source of this sequence is a man in his 60s in good health and CMV-seropositive. Sequenced input: PBMCs. The chain employs TRBV5-6 and TRBJ1-3, with D unclear. Here the CDR3 reads CASTPLRASGNTIYF. The CDR3 region has the DNA TGTGCCAGCACCCCCCTGAGGGCCTCTGGAAACACCATATATTTT.